This T cell receptor beta chain was captured in a study of a mutant IDH1 vaccine in newly diagnosed glioma. The time point here: week 23, last vaccination. The vaccine gave 300 ug of a 20-mer mutant IDH1 peptide subcutaneously per dose. The repertoire was sequenced with immunoSEQ multiplex PCR; TCRdb's copy has only in-frame clones and lacks some. The sample lists 35,000 to 45,000 clones, around 81% occurring once. As to this clone: Antigen: not known.

The receptor comes from a woman in her thirties or forties with glioma. Some clones in this sample may be carry-over from other donors' samples. This specimen was PBMCs, taken from a glioma patient whose treatment included an IDH1 peptide vaccine.

The CDR3 DNA sequence: TGTGCCAGCAGTTACGACAGATTTGACTCCTACGAGCAGTACTTC. Its translation: CASSYDRFDSYEQYF. This chain links TRBV28 with TRBJ2-7; D may be TRBD1 (5 bases). V was shortened by 4 bases and J by 0 bases, with 13 bases between the two germline ends. Germline-derived CDR1 and CDR2 are MDHEN and SYDVKM. This CDR3 spans 15 amino acids.